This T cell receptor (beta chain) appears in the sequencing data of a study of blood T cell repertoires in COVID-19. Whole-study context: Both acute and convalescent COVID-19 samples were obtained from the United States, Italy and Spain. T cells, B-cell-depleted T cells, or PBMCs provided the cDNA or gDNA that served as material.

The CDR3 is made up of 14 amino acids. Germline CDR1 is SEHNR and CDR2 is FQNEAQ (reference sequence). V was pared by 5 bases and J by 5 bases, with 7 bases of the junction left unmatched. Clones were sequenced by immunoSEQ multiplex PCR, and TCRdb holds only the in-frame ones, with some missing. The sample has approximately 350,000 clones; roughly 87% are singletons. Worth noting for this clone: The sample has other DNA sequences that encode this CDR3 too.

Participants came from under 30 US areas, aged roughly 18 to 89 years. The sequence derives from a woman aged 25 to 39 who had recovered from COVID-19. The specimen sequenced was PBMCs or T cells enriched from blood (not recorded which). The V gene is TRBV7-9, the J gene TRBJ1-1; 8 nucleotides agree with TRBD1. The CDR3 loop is CASSPGTGGTEAFF. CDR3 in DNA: TGTGCCAGCAGCCCCGGGACAGGAGGGACTGAAGCTTTCTTT.